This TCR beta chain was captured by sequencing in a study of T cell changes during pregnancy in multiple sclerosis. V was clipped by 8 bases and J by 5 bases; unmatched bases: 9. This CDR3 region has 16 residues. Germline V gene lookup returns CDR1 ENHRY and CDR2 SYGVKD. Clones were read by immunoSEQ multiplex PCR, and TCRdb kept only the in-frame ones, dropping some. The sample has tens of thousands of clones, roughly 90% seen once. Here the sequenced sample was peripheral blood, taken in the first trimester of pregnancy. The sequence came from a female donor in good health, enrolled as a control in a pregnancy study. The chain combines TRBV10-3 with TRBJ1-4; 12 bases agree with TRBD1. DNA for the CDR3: TGTGCCATCCGAGCCGGGACAGGGGGCGACAATGAAAAACTGTTTTTT. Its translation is CAIRAGTGGDNEKLFF.